A selection of T cell receptor beta chains follows, all from one sample in a study of PD-1 blockade in mismatch repair-deficient tumors. Profiling relied on immunoSEQ multiplex PCR, and the TCRdb table lists in-frame clones only, not all of them. This table has 56,000 or so clones, 81% appearing once. Here the sequenced sample was peripheral blood, taken roughly 19 weeks after starting pembrolizumab. The receptors shown here come from an adult with mismatch repair-deficient cancer. CDR3s include the opening cysteine and the closing phenylalanine or tryptophan. The D gene is left open where the match is weak. Only some rows state a clone size, as once, few, many or a class for expanded clones.

V gene	clone size	D gene	J gene	CDR3 length	CDR3 DNA	CDR3 protein
TRBV7-2	once	-	TRBJ1-1	14	TGTGCCAGCAGCTTAGGGACTCAGGCCACTGAAGCTTTCTTT	CASSLGTQATEAFF
TRBV28	-	-	TRBJ2-7	16	TGTGCCAGCAGTTTACGTAGCGGGACAGACTCCTACGAGCAGTACTTC	CASSLRSGTDSYEQYF
TRBV20-1	-	-	TRBJ2-5	11	TGCAGCGCGGACAGACAAGAGACCCAGTACTTC	CSADRQETQYF
TRBV18	-	-	TRBJ2-3	12	TGTGCCAGCTCTCAGCAGGGGGATACGCAGTATTTT	CASSQQGDTQYF
TRBV12-5	-	-	TRBJ1-3	18	TGTGCTAGTGGTTTGACTCACTCGTTGGGTAACTCTGGAAACACCATATATTTT	CASGLTHSLGNSGNTIYF
TRBV5-1	once	-	TRBJ1-4	15	TGCGCCAGCAGCTTGGAAATGGGGGCTAATGAAAAACTGTTTTTT	CASSLEMGANEKLFF
TRBV13	-	-	TRBJ2-5	15	TGTGCCAGCAGCCTACGCCGTAACAGGAAAGAGACCCAGTACTTC	CASSLRRNRKETQYF
TRBV30	-	-	TRBJ2-7	14	TGTGCCTGGAGTAATGTGGAGAATTCCTACGAGCAGTACTTC	CAWSNVENSYEQYF
TRBV2	-	-	TRBJ2-2	15	TGTGCCAGCAGTGAGGAAGGAGAGTTATCCGGGGAGCTGTTTTTT	CASSEEGELSGELFF
TRBV5-5	-	TRBD1	TRBJ1-2	16	TGTGCCAGCAGCTTGGAGCGACAGGGCGGTAGTAGAAGCTACACCTTC	CASSLERQGGSRSYTF
TRBV6-1	-	-	TRBJ2-1	14	TGTGCCAGCATTGGGTACACCATCTACAATGAGCAGTTCTTC	CASIGYTIYNEQFF
TRBV4-3	few	TRBD1	TRBJ2-7	13	TGCGCCAGCAGCCGAGGACAGGGCTACGAGCAGTACTTC	CASSRGQGYEQYF
TRBV5-8	-	-	TRBJ1-5	13	TGTGCCAGCCCCCGACAGTTCAATCAGCCCCAGCATTTT	CASPRQFNQPQHF
TRBV7-3	-	TRBD2	TRBJ2-1	15	TGTGCCAGCAGCGCAGGACTAGCGGGCCACAATGAGCAGTTCTTC	CASSAGLAGHNEQFF
TRBV9	-	TRBD1	TRBJ2-7	13	TGTGCCAGCAGCGCTGGAGACAGGGTCGAGCAGTACTTC	CASSAGDRVEQYF
TRBV7-9	-	-	TRBJ1-5	13	TGTGCCAGCAGCTTAGGGGGGCAACAGCCCCAGCATTTT	CASSLGGQQPQHF
TRBV7-9	few	-	TRBJ2-7	14	TGTGCCAGCAGCTTAGATCAGCGGTCCTACGAGCAGTACTTC	CASSLDQRSYEQYF
TRBV30	-	TRBD1	TRBJ1-1	11	TGTGCCTGGGCAGGGGGCACTGAAGCTTTCTTT	CAWAGGTEAFF
TRBV20-1	-	-	TRBJ2-3	11	TGCAGTGCTACGAGCGCAGATACGCAGTATTTT	CSATSADTQYF
TRBV6-5	-	TRBD2	TRBJ2-1	14	TGTGCCAGCAGTTACACTAGCGCATACAATGAGCAGTTCTTC	CASSYTSAYNEQFF
TRBV10-1	-	-	TRBJ2-1	16	TGCGCCAGCAGTGAGTCACTTGCGGATCTTGGCAATGAGCAGTTCTTC	CASSESLADLGNEQFF
TRBV7-6	-	TRBD2	TRBJ2-3	18	TGTGCCAGCAGCTTAGAGGCGGGAGGAGGGTCCGCCACAGATACGCAGTATTTT	CASSLEAGGGSATDTQYF
TRBV27	-	TRBD2	TRBJ2-7	14	TGTGCCAGCAGTTTAGGGGCGGGGGGCTACGAGCAGTACTTC	CASSLGAGGYEQYF
TRBV7-2	-	-	TRBJ2-7	17	TGTGCCAGCAGCCACCCTAGGTCGTCTCAATCGACGTACGAGCAGTACTTC	CASSHPRSSQSTYEQYF
TRBV9	medium-sized	-	TRBJ1-5	15	TGTGCCAGCAGCGAGGGACTGAATAGCAATCAGCCCCAGCATTTT	CASSEGLNSNQPQHF
TRBV30	many	-	TRBJ1-4	13	TGTGCCTGGAGTCCTAATGGGAATGAAAAACTGTTTTTT	CAWSPNGNEKLFF
TRBV30	-	TRBD2	TRBJ2-1	18	TGTGCCTACGAAGGCCTAGCCTCTAGCGGGACCCTTTACAATGAGCAGTTCTTC	CAYEGLASSGTLYNEQFF
TRBV5-1	-	TRBD2	TRBJ2-1	13	TGCGCCAGCAGCCCGACTAGCCGGGATGAGCAGTTCTTC	CASSPTSRDEQFF
TRBV5-6	-	TRBD1	TRBJ1-1	17	TGTGCCAGCAGAAAGCAGGGGGCTGGTGGAATGAACACTGAAGCTTTCTTT	CASRKQGAGGMNTEAFF
TRBV6-5	few	-	TRBJ2-3	12	TGTGCCAGCAAAAATAGTGCAGATACGCAGTATTTT	CASKNSADTQYF
TRBV9	-	-	TRBJ1-1	15	TGTGCCAGCAGCTTAAACACGCTACCGAACACTGAAGCTTTCTTT	CASSLNTLPNTEAFF
TRBV6-1	-	-	TRBJ2-5	13	TGTGCCAGCAGAAGCAGCGGACAAGAGACCCAGTACTTC	CASRSSGQETQYF
TRBV30	-	-	TRBJ2-1	12	TGTGCCTGGGCCAGACTTAACAATGAGCAGTTCTTC	CAWARLNNEQFF
TRBV19	-	TRBD1	TRBJ2-1	15	TGTGCCAGTAGACAAACAGGGGTTTCCTACAATGAGCAGTTCTTC	CASRQTGVSYNEQFF
TRBV20-1	-	-	TRBJ2-5	11	TGCAGTGCTAGACCGGGAGAGACCCAGTACTTC	CSARPGETQYF
TRBV18	-	-	TRBJ2-1	16	TGTGCCAGCTCACCAGCGGCTAGCAAGTCCTACAATGAGCAGTTCTTC	CASSPAASKSYNEQFF
TRBV7-7	-	TRBD1	TRBJ2-5	17	TGTGCTAGCAGCCCCACCGCGACAGGGGGCCTTGGTGAGACCCAGTACTTC	CASSPTATGGLGETQYF
TRBV10-3	-	-	TRBJ2-4	16	TGTGCCATCAGTGAGTCGAGGGGGGGCAGCGGAAACATTCAGTACTTC	CAISESRGGSGNIQYF
TRBV10-3	-	TRBD1	TRBJ2-4	14	TGTGCCATCAGTGAGCGTGGGACAGAAAACATTCAGTACTTC	CAISERGTENIQYF
TRBV19	-	TRBD2	TRBJ2-3	15	TGTGCCAGTAGTATCCTAAGGACTAGCTCGCAGCCGCAGTATTTT	CASSILRTSSQPQYF
TRBV10-3	-	-	TRBJ1-1	13	TGTGCCATCAGTGAAGAGGCGCGCGCTGAAGCTTTCTTT	CAISEEARAEAFF
TRBV6-6	-	-	TRBJ2-7	15	TGTGCCACCCGGAGTGGGGCCCTGACATACTACGAGCAGTACTTC	CATRSGALTYYEQYF
TRBV11-3	-	-	TRBJ2-1	17	TGTGCCAGCAGCCTACGGGGGGACAGGCCAAACTACAATGAGCAGTTCTTC	CASSLRGDRPNYNEQFF
TRBV19	once	TRBD1	TRBJ2-1	15	TGTGCCAGTAGTATCCCTGGACAGGGCCACAATGAGCAGTTCTTC	CASSIPGQGHNEQFF
TRBV5-6	-	-	TRBJ2-7	13	TGTGCCAGCAGTTCGGGCCGCTCCTACGAGCAGTACTTC	CASSSGRSYEQYF
TRBV5-4	-	TRBD1	TRBJ2-3	14	TGTGCCAGCAGCACGGGACAGAGCACAGATACGCAGTATTTT	CASSTGQSTDTQYF